The 19 T cell receptor beta chains below were found in one sample sequenced in a study of T cell responses to AZD1222 COVID-19 vaccine. Libraries were prepared by immunoSEQ multiplex PCR; TCRdb keeps only in-frame clonotypes and omits some of them. The table includes 100,000 to 150,000 clones, approximately 86% detected once. Sequenced material: peripheral blood, taken on day 0 of AZD1222 vaccination. The origin of the receptors is an adult in good health.

The genes are TRBV15 and TRBJ2-3; 9 positions match TRBD2. CDR3 size: 15 residues. Trimming removed 0 bases from V and 6 bases from J; junction bases left unmatched: 4. The germline CDR1 and CDR2 sequences are LNHNV and YYDKDF (reference sequence). Here the CDR3 reads CATSREGTSPDTQYF. The DNA of the CDR3 is TGTGCCACCAGCAGAGAGGGGACTAGCCCCGATACGCAGTATTTT.

This rearrangement joins TRBV20-1 to TRBJ1-1, with 7 bases fitting TRBD1. This CDR3 is 13 amino acids long. Looked up from germline, CDR1 is DFQATT and CDR2 is SNEGSKA (reference sequence). J was trimmed by 1 base and V by 3 bases; bases with no gene match: 2. DNA for the CDR3: TGCAGTGCTAGTGGGACAGAGAACACTGAAGCTTTCTTT. This codes for CSASGTENTEAFF.

The J gene is TRBJ1-3, the V gene TRBV5-6, with D hard to call. Trimming took 5 bases from V and 0 from J, leaving 12 bases between them. The length of the CDR3 is 15 residues. Germline assignment: CDR1 SGHDT and CDR2 YYEEEE. The CDR3 loop is CASSKERSSGNTIYF. CDR3 bases: TGTGCCAGCAGTAAAGAAAGAAGCTCTGGAAACACCATATATTTT.

There are a few counts of this clone. The rearrangement uses TRBV18 and TRBJ1-1; 8 bases are shared with TRBD1. The germline V gene encodes CDR1 KGHSH and CDR2 LQKENI. The CDR3 has 18 amino acids. V was pared by 2 bases and J by 0 bases, with 11 bases of the junction left unmatched. This chain's CDR3 is CASSPRTQGATVNTEAFF. The CDR3 DNA reads as TGTGCCAGCTCACCAAGAACGCAGGGGGCTACCGTGAACACTGAAGCTTTCTTT.

CDR3 DNA: TGTGCCAGCAGCCAAATTGACTCTGGCTACACCTTC. It specifies CASSQIDSGYTF. The rearrangement links TRBV3-1 (or the pseudogene TRBV3-2) to TRBJ1-2; D gene uncertain. The CDR3 extends over 12 amino acids. Germline V gives CDR1 LGHDT, CDR2 YNNKEL (reference sequence). V lost 2 bases and J lost 7, with 8 bases in between.

The chain combines TRBV10-3 with TRBJ2-7, with 10 bases aligning to TRBD2. This CDR3 region has 15 residues. Germline V gives CDR1 ENHRY, CDR2 SYGVKD. V lost 4 bases, J lost 2 bases, and 5 bases stayed unmatched. CDR3 in DNA: TGTGCCATCAGTGGAGTAGCGGGAGGCCCCTACGAGCAGTACTTC. This gives the protein CAISGVAGGPYEQYF.

This chain connects TRBV18 to TRBJ2-7; TRBD1 is a possible D gene (6 bases). Looked up from germline, CDR1 is KGHSH and CDR2 is LQKENI. The CDR3 totals 14 residues. Trimming shortened V by 3 bases and J by 7 bases, and 16 bases separated the two germline ends. CDR3 residues: CASSPPANRDEQYF. For the CDR3, the DNA is TGTGCCAGCTCACCCCCGGCGAACAGGGATGAGCAGTACTTC. The whole variable domain, filled in from reference TRBV18 and TRBJ2-7, reads NAGVMQNPRHLVRRRGQEARLRCSPMKGHSHVYWYRQLPEEGLKFMVYLQKENIIDESGMPKERFSAEFPKEGPSILRIQQVVRGDSAAYFCASSPPANRDEQYFGPGTRLTVT.

This chain joins TRBV5-1 and TRBJ1-3; 7 bases agree with TRBD1. CDR3 length equals 16 residues. J was trimmed by 1 base and V by 0 bases; bases with no gene match: 4. From germline, CDR1 is SGHRS and CDR2 YFSETQ. The CDR3 region has the DNA TGCGCCAGCAGCTTGGCGGGACAGACATCTGGAAACACCATATATTTT. Translation: CASSLAGQTSGNTIYF.

The chain recombines TRBV18 with TRBJ2-7; TRBD1 matches at 7 bases. Germline trimming cut 4 bases from V and 6 bases from J; bases unmatched to any gene: 15. Germline V gene sequence: CDR1 KGHSH, CDR2 LQKENI. The CDR3 length is 16 residues. The CDR3 here is CASSLRDSRTRSEQYF. The CDR3 DNA follows: TGTGCCAGCTCACTCCGGGACAGCCGTACTCGTAGCGAGCAGTACTTC.

CDR3 DNA: TGTGCCAGCAGCCCCCCGAGGACAGGGCTTGGGACCGATTACGAGCAGTACTTC. Translating gives CASSPPRTGLGTDYEQYF. The gene calls are TRBV7-9 and TRBJ2-7, with 8 nucleotides matching TRBD1. With V trimmed by 5 bases and J by 4 bases, 19 bases remained unmatched. Germline V gene sequence: CDR1 SEHNR, CDR2 FQNEAQ (reference sequence). The CDR3 has 18 amino acids.

This rearrangement joins TRBV19 to TRBJ1-5; 10 nucleotides agree with TRBD1. The CDR3 length is 15 residues. Trimming at V came to 5 bases and at J to 6 bases, leaving 7 bases not matched to a gene. Germline CDR1 is LNHDA and CDR2 is SQIVND (reference sequence). In DNA form, the CDR3 reads TGTGCCAGTAGTCCCCCGACAGGGGGCCGTCAGCCCCAGCATTTT. Protein: CASSPPTGGRQPQHF.

The V call is TRBV19, the J call TRBJ1-1; D gene ambiguous. Germline CDR1 reads LNHDA; CDR2 reads SQIVND (reference sequence). V was shortened by 3 bases and J by 4 bases, with 12 bases between the two germline ends. CDR3 length equals 14 residues. This CDR3 reads CASSIGSGGTEAFF. The CDR3 DNA reads TGTGCCAGTAGTATTGGGTCGGGCGGCACTGAAGCTTTCTTT.

This sequence joins TRBV11-2 and TRBJ2-7; D possibly corresponds to TRBD2 (5 bases). Germline V gene lookup returns CDR1 SGHAT and CDR2 FQNNGV. The CDR3 covers 16 residues. Trimming stripped 0 bases from V and 3 bases from J, with 15 bases between. Written as DNA, the CDR3 is TGTGCCAGCAGCTTAGATAAGTGGGGAGATAACTACGAGCAGTACTTC. Protein: CASSLDKWGDNYEQYF.

This clone was picked up one time. V and J are TRBV3-1 (or the pseudogene TRBV3-2) and TRBJ1-3; D uncertain. V shed 3 bases and J shed 5 bases, with 5 bases lying between them. Germline CDR1 LGHDT, CDR2 YNNKEL (reference sequence). The CDR3 totals 12 residues. As DNA, the CDR3 is TGTGCCAGCAGCCATTTGCGAAACACCATATATTTT. Protein: CASSHLRNTIYF.

The rearrangement links TRBV27 to TRBJ1-1; unclear D gene. V lost 3 bases, J lost 1 base, and 9 bases lay in between. Germline V lookup: CDR1 MNHEY, CDR2 SMNVEV (reference sequence). There are 14 residues in the CDR3. The DNA of the CDR3 is TGTGCCAGCAGTTTCGGCAGACGGAACACTGAAGCTTTCTTT. This sequence encodes CASSFGRRNTEAFF.

This chain joins TRBV6-1 and TRBJ2-5; D is unresolved. The V end lost 2 bases, the J end lost 1 base, and 8 bases lay between the germline ends. Germline V CDR1 and CDR2: MNHNS, SASEGT. The CDR3 covers 14 residues. In nucleotides, the CDR3 is TGTGCCAGCAGTGAACTGTACAGCCAAGAGACCCAGTACTTC. Translating it yields CASSELYSQETQYF.

The chain carries TRBV2 and TRBJ1-1; no reliable D call. The V gene's germline CDR1 is SNHLY and CDR2 FYNNEI. This CDR3 is built from 12 residues. V was clipped by 8 bases and J by 0 bases, with 7 bases between them. The CDR3 region has the DNA TGTGCCAGCGGACGGGTGAACACTGAAGCTTTCTTT. It codes for CASGRVNTEAFF.

This clone was detected only once. This chain uses TRBV7-9 with TRBJ1-6; 7 bases fit TRBD1. CDR3 length: 13 residues. Germline CDR1 is SEHNR and CDR2 is FQNEAQ (reference sequence). J was trimmed by 7 bases and V by 5 bases; bases with no gene match: 2. CDR3 nucleotide sequence: TGTGCCAGCAGCCCAGGGGGGAATTCACCCCTCCACTTT. Amino acid sequence: CASSPGGNSPLHF.

V is TRBV5-4 and J is TRBJ2-1, with D possibly matching TRBD1 (6 bases). CDR3 length equals 14 residues. Germline V CDR1 and CDR2: SGHNT, YYREEE (reference sequence). V gave up 5 bases and J gave up 5 bases, with 14 bases separating them. The chain's CDR3 is CASSGQLTDNEQFF. CDR3 sequence (DNA): TGTGCCAGCAGTGGACAGCTAACTGACAATGAGCAGTTCTTC.